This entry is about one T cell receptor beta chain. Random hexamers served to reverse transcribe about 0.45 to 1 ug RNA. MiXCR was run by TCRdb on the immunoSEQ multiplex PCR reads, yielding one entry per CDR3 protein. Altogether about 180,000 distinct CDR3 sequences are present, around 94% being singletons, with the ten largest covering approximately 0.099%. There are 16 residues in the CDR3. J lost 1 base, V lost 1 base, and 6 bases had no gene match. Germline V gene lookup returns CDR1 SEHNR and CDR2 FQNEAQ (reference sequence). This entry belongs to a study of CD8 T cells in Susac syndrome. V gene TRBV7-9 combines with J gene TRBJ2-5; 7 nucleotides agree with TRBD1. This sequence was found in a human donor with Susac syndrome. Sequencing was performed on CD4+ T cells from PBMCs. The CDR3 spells CASSLGHRGSQETQYF. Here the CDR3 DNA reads TGTGCCAGCAGCTTAGGGCACAGGGGCTCCCAAGAGACCCAGTACTTC.